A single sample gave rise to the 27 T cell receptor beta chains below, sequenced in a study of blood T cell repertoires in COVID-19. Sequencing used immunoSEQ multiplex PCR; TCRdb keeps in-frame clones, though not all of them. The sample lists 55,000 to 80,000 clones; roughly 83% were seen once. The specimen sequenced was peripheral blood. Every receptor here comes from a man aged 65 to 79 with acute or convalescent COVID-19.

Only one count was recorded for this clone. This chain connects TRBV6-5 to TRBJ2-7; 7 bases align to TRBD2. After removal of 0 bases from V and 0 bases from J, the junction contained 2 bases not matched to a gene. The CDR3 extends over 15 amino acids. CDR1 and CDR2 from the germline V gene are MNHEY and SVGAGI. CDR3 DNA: TGTGCCAGCAGTTACTCGGGAGGGCCCTCCTACGAGCAGTACTTC. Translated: CASSYSGGPSYEQYF.

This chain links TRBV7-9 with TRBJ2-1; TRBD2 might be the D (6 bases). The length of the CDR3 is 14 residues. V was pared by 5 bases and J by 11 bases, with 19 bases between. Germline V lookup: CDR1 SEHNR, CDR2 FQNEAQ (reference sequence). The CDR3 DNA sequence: TGTGCCAGCAGCGCCAGTAGCGGCGGGAAGAAGCAGTTCTTC. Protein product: CASSASSGGKKQFF.

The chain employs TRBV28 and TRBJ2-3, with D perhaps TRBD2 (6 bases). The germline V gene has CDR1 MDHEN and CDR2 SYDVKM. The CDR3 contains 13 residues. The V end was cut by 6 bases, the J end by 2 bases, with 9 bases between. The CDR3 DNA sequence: TGTGCCAGCAGGCCTAGCGTCACAGATACGCAGTATTTT. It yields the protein CASRPSVTDTQYF.

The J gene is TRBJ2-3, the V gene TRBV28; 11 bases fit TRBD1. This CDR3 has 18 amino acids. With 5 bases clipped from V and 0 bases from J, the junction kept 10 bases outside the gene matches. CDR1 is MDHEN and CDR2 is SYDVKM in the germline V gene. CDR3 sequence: CASSPPGQGVASTDTQYF. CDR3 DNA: TGTGCCAGCAGTCCGCCGGGACAGGGGGTTGCTAGCACAGATACGCAGTATTTT. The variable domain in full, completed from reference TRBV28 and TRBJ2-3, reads DVKVTQSSRYLVKRTGEKVFLECVQDMDHENMFWYRQDPGLGLRLIYFSYDVKMKEKGDIPEGYSVSREKKERFSLILESASTNQTSMYLCASSPPGQGVASTDTQYFGPGTRLTVL.

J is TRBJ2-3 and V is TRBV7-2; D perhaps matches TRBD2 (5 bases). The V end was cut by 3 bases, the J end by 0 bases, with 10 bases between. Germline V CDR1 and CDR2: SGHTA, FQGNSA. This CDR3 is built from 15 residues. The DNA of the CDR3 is TGTGCCAGCAGCTTTGATAGCGAAAGCACAGATACGCAGTATTTT. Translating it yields CASSFDSESTDTQYF.

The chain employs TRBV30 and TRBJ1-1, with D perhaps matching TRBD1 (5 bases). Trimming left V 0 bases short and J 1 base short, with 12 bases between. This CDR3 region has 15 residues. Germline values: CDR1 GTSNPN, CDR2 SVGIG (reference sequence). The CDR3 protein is CAWSVTGLPNTEAFF. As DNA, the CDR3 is TGTGCCTGGAGTGTCACGGGACTCCCGAACACTGAAGCTTTCTTT.

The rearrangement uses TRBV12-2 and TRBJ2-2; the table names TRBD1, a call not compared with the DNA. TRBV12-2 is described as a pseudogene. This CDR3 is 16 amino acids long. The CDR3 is CASRRGQGSYTGELFF. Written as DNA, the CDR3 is TGTGCAAGTCGCCGAGGACAGGGGTCGTACACCGGGGAGCTGTTTTTT.

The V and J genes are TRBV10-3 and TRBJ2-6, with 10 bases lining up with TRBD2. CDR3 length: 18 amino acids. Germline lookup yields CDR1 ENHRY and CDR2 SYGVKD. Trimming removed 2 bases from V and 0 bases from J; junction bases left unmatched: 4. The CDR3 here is CAISETSGTISGANVLTF. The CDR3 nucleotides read TGTGCCATCAGTGAGACTAGCGGGACGATCTCTGGGGCCAACGTCCTGACTTTC.

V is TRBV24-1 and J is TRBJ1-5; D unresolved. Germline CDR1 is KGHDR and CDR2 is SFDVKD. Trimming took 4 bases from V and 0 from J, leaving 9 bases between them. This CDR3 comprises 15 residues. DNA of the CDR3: TGTGCCACCAGTGAGTCGCGGTATAGCAATCAGCCCCAGCATTTT. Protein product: CATSESRYSNQPQHF.

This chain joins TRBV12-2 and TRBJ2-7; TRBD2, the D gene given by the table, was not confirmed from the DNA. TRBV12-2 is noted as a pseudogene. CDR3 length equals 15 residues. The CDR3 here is CATTMADGGGYEQYF. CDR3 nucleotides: TGTGCAACCACGATGGCGGATGGCGGGGGCTACGAGCAGTACTTC.

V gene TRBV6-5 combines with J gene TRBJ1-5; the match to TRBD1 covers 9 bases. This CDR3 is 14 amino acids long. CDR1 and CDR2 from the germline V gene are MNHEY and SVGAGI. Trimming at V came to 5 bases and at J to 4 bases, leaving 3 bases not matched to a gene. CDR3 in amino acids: CASSRDRGNQPQHF. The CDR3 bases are TGTGCCAGCAGTAGAGACAGGGGGAATCAGCCCCAGCATTTT.

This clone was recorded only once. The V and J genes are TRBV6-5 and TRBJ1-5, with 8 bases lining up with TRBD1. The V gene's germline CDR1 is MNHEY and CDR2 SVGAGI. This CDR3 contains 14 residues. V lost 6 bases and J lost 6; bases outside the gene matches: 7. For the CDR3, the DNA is TGTGCCAGCAGAGACAGGGGTGAGGTTCAGCCCCAGCATTTT. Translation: CASRDRGEVQPQHF.

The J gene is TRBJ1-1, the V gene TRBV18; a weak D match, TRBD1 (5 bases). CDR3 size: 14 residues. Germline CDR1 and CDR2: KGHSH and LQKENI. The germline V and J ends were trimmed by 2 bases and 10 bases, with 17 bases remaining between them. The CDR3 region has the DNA TGTGCCAGCTCACCAGAGGCAGGGTTTAGGCGAGCTTTCTTT. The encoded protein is CASSPEAGFRRAFF. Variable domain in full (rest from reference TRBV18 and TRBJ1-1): NAGVMQNPRHLVRRRGQEARLRCSPMKGHSHVYWYRQLPEEGLKFMVYLQKENIIDESGMPKERFSAEFPKEGPSILRIQQVVRGDSAAYFCASSPEAGFRRAFFGQGTRLTVV.

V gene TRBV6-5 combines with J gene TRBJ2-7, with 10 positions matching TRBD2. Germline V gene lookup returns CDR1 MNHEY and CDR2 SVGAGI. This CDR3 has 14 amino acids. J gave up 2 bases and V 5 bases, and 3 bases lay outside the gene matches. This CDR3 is CASSRTSGTYEQYF. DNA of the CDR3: TGTGCCAGCAGTAGGACTAGCGGAACCTACGAGCAGTACTTC.

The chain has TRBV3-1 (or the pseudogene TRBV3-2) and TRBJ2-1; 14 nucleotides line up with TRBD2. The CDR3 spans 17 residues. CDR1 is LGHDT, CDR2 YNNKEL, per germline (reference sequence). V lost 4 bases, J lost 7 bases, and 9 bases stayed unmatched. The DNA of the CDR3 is TGTGCCAGCAGCCCCGGACTGGGGACTAGCGGGAGAAATGAGCAGTTCTTC. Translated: CASSPGLGTSGRNEQFF.

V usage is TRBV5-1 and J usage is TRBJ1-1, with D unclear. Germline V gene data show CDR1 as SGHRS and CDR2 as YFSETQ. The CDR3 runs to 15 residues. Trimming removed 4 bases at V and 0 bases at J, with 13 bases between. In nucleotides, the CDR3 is TGCGCCAGCAGCCCCTACCCAGGTATGAACACTGAAGCTTTCTTT. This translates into CASSPYPGMNTEAFF.

For the CDR3, the DNA is TGTGCCAGCAGCTTAACGGGGGACAGTTACACTGAAGCTTTCTTT. It yields the protein CASSLTGDSYTEAFF. The chain employs TRBV7-3 and TRBJ1-1; 7 positions agree with TRBD1. Germline V CDR1 and CDR2: SGHTA, FQGTGA. CDR3 size: 15 residues. After removal of 0 bases from V and 3 bases from J, the junction contained 4 bases not matched to a gene.

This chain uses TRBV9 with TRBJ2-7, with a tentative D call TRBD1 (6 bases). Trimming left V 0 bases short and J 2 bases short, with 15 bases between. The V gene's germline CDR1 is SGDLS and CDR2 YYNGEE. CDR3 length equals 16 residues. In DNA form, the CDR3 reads TGTGCCAGCAGCGTAGGGGGGCCCTACGGGACCTACGAGCAGTACTTC. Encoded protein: CASSVGGPYGTYEQYF.

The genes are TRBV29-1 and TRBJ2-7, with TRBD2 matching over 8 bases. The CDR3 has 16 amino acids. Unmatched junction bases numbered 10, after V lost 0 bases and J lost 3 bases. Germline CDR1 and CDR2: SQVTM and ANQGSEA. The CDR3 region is CSVEDLSREGLYEQYF. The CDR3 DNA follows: TGCAGCGTTGAAGATCTCAGTCGGGAGGGCCTCTACGAGCAGTACTTC.

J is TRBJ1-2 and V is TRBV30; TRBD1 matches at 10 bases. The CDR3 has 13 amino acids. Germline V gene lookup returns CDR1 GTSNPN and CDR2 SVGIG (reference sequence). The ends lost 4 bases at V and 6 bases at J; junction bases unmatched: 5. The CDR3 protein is CAWILTGGDGYTF. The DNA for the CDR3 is TGTGCCTGGATTCTGACAGGGGGCGATGGCTACACCTTC.

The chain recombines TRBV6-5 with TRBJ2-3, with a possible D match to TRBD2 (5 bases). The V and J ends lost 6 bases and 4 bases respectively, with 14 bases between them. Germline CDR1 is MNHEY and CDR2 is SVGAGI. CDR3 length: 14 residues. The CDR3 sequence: CASSKVSVADTQYF. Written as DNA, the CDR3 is TGTGCCAGCAGCAAGGTTAGCGTAGCAGATACGCAGTATTTT.

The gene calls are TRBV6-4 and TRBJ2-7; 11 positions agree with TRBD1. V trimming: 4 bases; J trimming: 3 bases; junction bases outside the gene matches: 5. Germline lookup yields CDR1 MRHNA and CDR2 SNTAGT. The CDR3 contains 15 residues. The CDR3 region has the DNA TGTGCCAGCAGTGGAGGGACAGGGGGAATCTACGAGCAGTACTTC. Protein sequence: CASSGGTGGIYEQYF.

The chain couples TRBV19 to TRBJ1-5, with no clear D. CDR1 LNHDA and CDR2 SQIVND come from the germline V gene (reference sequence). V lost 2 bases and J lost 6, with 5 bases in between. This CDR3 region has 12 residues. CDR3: CASSIYFQPQHF. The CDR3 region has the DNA TGTGCCAGTAGTATATATTTTCAGCCCCAGCATTTT.

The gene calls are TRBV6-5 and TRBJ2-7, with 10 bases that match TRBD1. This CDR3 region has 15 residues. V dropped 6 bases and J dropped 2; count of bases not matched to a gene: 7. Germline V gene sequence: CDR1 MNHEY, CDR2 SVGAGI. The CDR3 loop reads CASRESGTGAYEQYF. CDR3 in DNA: TGTGCCAGCAGAGAGTCCGGGACAGGGGCCTACGAGCAGTACTTC.

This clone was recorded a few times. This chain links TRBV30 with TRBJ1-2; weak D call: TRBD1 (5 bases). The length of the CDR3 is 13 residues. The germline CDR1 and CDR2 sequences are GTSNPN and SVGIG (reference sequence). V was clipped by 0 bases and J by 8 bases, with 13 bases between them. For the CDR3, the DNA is TGTGCCTGGAGTGTAATACAGGCGGGAGGCTACACCTTC. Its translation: CAWSVIQAGGYTF.

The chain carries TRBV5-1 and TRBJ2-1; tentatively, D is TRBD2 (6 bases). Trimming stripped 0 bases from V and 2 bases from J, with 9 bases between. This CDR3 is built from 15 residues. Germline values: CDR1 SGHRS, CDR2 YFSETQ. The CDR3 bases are TGCGCCAGCAGCTTGGATGCGGGGACCTACAATGAGCAGTTCTTC. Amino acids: CASSLDAGTYNEQFF.

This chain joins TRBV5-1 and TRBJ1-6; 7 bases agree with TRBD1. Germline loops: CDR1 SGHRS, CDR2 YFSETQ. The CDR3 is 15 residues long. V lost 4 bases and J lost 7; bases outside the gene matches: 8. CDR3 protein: CASSRQGFMNSPLHF. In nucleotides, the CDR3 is TGCGCCAGCAGCCGACAGGGATTTATGAATTCACCCCTCCACTTT. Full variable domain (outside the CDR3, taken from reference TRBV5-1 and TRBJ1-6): KAGVTQTPRYLIKTRGQQVTLSCSPISGHRSVSWYQQTPGQGLQFLFEYFSETQRNKGNFPGRFSGRQFSNSRSEMNVSTLELGDSALYLCASSRQGFMNSPLHFGNGTRLTVT.